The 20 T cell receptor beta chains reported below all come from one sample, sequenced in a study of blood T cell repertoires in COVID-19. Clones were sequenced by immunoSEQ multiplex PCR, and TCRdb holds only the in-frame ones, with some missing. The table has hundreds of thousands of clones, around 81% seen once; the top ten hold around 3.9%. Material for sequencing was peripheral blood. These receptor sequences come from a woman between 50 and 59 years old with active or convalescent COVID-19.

CDR3 region: CASRLAWLLAGEENTGELFF. CDR3 nucleotide sequence: TGTGCAAGTCGCTTAGCGTGGTTACTAGCGGGAGAAGAAAACACCGGGGAGCTGTTTTTT. This chain connects TRBV12-2 to TRBJ2-2; the table's D call of TRBD2 was not tested on the DNA. TRBV12-2 is a recognized pseudogene. The CDR3 is made up of 20 amino acids.

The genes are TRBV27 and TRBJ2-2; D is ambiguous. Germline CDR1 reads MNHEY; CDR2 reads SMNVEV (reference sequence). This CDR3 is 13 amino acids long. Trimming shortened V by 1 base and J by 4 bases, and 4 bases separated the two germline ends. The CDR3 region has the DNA TGTGCCAGCAGTTTATTAGCCACCGGGGAGCTGTTTTTT. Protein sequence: CASSLLATGELFF.

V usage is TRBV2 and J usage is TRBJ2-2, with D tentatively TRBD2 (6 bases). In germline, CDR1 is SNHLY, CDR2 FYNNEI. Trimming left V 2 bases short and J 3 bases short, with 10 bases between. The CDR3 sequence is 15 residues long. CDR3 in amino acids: CASSERAGYTGELFF. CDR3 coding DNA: TGTGCCAGCAGTGAAAGGGCGGGGTACACCGGGGAGCTGTTTTTT.

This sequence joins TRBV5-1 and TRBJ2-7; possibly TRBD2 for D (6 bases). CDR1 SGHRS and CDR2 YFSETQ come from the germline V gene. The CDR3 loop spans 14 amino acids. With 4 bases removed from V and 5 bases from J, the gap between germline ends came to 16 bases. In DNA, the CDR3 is TGCGCCAGCAGCCGGAGGATCGGGAGAAACGAGCAGTACTTC. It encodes CASSRRIGRNEQYF.

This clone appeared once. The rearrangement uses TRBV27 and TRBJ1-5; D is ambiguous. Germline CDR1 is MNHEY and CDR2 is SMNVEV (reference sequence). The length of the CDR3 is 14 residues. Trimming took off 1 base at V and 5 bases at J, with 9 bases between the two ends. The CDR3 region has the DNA TGTGCCAGCAGTTTATTCCCCGGAGATCAGCCCCAGCATTTT. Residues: CASSLFPGDQPQHF.

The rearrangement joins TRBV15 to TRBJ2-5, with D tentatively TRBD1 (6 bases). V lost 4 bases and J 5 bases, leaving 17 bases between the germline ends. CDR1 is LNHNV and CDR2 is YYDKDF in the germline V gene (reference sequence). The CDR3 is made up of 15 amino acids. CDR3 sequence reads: CATSKGPTGGETQYF. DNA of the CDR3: TGTGCCACCAGCAAAGGCCCGACAGGCGGGGAGACCCAGTACTTC.

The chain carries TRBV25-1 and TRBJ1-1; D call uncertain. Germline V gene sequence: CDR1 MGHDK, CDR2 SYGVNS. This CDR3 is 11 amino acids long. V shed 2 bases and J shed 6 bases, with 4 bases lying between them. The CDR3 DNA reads TGTGCCAGCAGTGAAGTCTCTGAAGCTTTCTTT. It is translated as CASSEVSEAFF. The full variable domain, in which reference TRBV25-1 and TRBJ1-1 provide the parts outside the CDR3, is EADIYQTPRYLVIGTGKKITLECSQTMGHDKMYWYQQDPGMELHLIHYSYGVNSTEKGDLSSESTVSRIRTEHFPLTLESARPSHTSQYLCASSEVSEAFFGQGTRLTVV.

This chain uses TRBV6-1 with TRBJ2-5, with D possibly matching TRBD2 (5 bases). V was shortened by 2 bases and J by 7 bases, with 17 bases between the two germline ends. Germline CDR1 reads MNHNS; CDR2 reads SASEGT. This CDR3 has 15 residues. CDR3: CASSERARIEGTQYF. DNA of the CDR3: TGTGCCAGCAGTGAAAGGGCACGGATAGAGGGGACCCAGTACTTC.

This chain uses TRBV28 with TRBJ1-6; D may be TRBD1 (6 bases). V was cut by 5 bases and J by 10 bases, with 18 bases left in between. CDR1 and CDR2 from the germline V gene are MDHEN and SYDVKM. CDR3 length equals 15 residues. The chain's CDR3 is CASSPRTGRGSPLHF. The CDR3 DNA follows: TGTGCCAGCAGTCCGCGGACGGGGAGGGGGTCACCCCTCCACTTT.

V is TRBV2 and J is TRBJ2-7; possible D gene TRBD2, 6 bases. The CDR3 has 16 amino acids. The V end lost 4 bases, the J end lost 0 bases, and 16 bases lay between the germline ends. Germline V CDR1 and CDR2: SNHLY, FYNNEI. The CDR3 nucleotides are TGTGCCAGCAGTGCCCCTTCTAGCGTCGCCTCCTACGAGCAGTACTTC. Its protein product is CASSAPSSVASYEQYF.

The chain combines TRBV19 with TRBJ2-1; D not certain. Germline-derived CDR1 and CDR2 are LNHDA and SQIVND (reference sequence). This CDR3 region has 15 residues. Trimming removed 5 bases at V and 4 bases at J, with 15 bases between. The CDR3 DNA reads TGTGCCAGTAGTCCCCAGGTTCAGATATACAATGAGCAGTTCTTC. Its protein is CASSPQVQIYNEQFF.

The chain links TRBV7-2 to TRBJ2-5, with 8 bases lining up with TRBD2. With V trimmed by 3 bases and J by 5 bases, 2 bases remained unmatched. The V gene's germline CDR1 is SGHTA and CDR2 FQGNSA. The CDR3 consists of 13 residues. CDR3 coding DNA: TGTGCCAGCAGCTTGTCGGGAGGGGAGACCCAGTACTTC. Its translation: CASSLSGGETQYF.

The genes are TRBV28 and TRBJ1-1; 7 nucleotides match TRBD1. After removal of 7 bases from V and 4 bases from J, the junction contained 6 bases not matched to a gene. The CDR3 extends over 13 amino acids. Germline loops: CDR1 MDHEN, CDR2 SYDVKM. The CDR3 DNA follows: TGTGCCAGCAAAGGGGGCGCATCCACTGAAGCTTTCTTT. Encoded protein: CASKGGASTEAFF.

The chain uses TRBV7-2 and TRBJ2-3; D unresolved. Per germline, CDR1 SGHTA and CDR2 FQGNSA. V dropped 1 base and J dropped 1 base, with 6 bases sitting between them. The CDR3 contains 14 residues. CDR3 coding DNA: TGTGCCAGCAGCTTAGATGCAGGCACAGATACGCAGTATTTT. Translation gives CASSLDAGTDTQYF.

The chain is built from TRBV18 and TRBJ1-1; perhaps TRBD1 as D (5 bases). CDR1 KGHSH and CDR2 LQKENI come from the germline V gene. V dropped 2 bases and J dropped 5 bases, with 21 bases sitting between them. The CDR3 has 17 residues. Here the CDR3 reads CASSPIVGQAGTTEAFF. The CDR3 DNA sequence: TGTGCCAGCTCACCAATTGTCGGACAAGCGGGTACGACTGAAGCTTTCTTT.

CDR3: CASSLQSNRGLALYEQFF. CDR3 bases: TGTGCCAGCAGCTTACAGTCGAACCGCGGACTAGCTCTCTATGAGCAGTTCTTC. The chain has TRBV11-2 and TRBJ2-1; 8 bases match TRBD2. The CDR3 consists of 18 residues. J gave up 8 bases and V 2 bases, and 17 bases lay outside the gene matches. Germline CDR1 is SGHAT and CDR2 is FQNNGV.

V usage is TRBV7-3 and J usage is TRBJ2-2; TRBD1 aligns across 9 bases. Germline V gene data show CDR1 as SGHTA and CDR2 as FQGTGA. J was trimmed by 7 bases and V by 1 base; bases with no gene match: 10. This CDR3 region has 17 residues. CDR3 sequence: CASSLNIWTGANGELFF. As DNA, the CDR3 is TGTGCCAGCAGCTTAAACATCTGGACAGGGGCGAACGGGGAGCTGTTTTTT.

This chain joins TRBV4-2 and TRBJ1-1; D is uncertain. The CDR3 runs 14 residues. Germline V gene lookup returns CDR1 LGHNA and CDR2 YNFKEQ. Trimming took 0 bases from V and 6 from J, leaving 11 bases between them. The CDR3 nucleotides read TGTGCCAGCAGCCAAGAACTTCCGAGTGCTGAAGCTTTCTTT. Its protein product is CASSQELPSAEAFF.

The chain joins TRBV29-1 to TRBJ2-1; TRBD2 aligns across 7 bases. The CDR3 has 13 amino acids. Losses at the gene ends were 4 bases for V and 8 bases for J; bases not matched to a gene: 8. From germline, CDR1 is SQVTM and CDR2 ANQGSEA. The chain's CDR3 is CSVVGGSWDEQFF. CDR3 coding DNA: TGCAGCGTTGTGGGCGGGAGTTGGGATGAGCAGTTCTTC.

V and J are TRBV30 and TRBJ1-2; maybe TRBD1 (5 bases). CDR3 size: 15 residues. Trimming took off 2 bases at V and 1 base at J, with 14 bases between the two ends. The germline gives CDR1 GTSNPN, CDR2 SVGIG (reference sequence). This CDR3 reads CAWSPLDRNNYGYTF. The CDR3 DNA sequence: TGTGCCTGGAGTCCACTTGACAGAAATAACTATGGCTACACCTTC.